This paragraph covers one T cell receptor beta chain sequence. Its antigen is not yet known. Base qualities are not at hand, and no much larger clone is one base apart. Library construction relied on the immunoSEQ multiplex PCR assay. In most patients, genomic DNA was isolated using the Qiagen DNeasy Blood and Tissue Kit and sent frozen to Adaptive Biotechnologies for TCR sequencing. High-throughput TCR-beta CDR3 sequencing of genomic DNA from most patients was performed by Adaptive Biotechnologies. Per the authors' processing: TCR sequencing data for more than 15 patients were retrieved from Adaptive's ImmunoSEQ software; three other patients were processed with MiXCR and VDJtools. To correct CD4 versus CD8 sorting errors, sequences present in both subsets at a frequency ratio below 5:1 were removed. CDR3 nucleotide sequences shared by donor and recipient were removed because the origin of these sequences could not be assigned. To count as alloreactive, a clone needed at least 2-fold expansion over unstimulated cells and a minimum CFSE-low frequency of 0.002% (template counts) or 0.001% (read counts). A clone was considered mappable if detected in the sequenced pre-transplant spleen, lymph node, or MLR CFSE-low populations of the donor or recipient. The cumulative frequency of alloreactive clones was calculated as a percentage of all sequences, weighted by copy number. TCRdb stores this immuneACCESS table with in-frame sequences only. Part of the clones is absent; in the studies checked, under half of the shortfall reflects unresolved V genes, and no reason is known for the rest. That table supplies the V and J calls and clone size; D and trimming were determined from the DNA. Recorded for this sample are around 100,000 clones; roughly 87% of them occurred a single time. The top ten clones comprise 0.85% to 1% of the sample.

In light of the paper, this sample's time point label describes: cells obtained before transplantation from donor or recipient. CD3+CD4+ and CD3+CD8+ populations were FACS-sorted from unstimulated pre-transplant donor and recipient cells taken from spleen or lymph nodes. The data derive from a study of graft-versus-host responses after intestinal transplantation (dated by TCRdb to about 2021). Looking at the study overall: Recipients received multivisceral, liver-intestinal, or isolated intestinal transplants. The cohort enrolled about two dozen intestinal transplant recipients, one of whom was a retransplant, and a few patients without pretransplant specimens were excluded. A peak of at least 4% donor T cells among recipient peripheral blood mononuclear cells was the definition used for donor T cell macrochimerism. Anti-thymocyte globulin induction was given to all recipients, followed by maintenance tacrolimus and steroids for approximately three years. To identify alloreactive clones, pre-transplant mixed lymphocyte reaction products were sequenced and compared with unstimulated pre-transplant donor and recipient T cells. After intestinal transplantation, graft-versus-host and host-versus-graft alloreactive T cell clones were followed in the graft, circulation and bone marrow using bulk TCR-beta CDR3 sequencing. Instead of going to the commercial service, samples from three later patients were sequenced in-house on an Illumina MiSeq and processed with MiXCR. Paper-wide results and their limitations: Conclusions were limited by the relatively low number and heterogeneity of intestinal transplant patients. GvH clones were detected in recipient bone marrow, and some appeared earlier in ileal mucosa or blood, consistent with an intestinal mucosal origin. In patients with donor T cell macrochimerism, the allografts had high GvH to HvG T cell clonal ratios. Early after transplant, peak levels of circulating GvH clones were found to be associated with declines in HvG clones.

This material consisted of unstimulated CD4+ T cells sorted from spleen or lymph node cells, taken before transplant. The clonotype was recovered from a human donor who was the organ donor for an intestinal transplant.

CDR3 region: CASIPGGLNQETQYF. The sequenced DNA is TGTGCCAGCATCCCCGGGGGGCTGAATCAAGAGACCCAGTACTTC. The receptor chain draws on TRBV7-2 and TRBJ2-5; the D gene is perhaps TRBD2, on 7 matching bases. The germline V gene specifies SGHTA as CDR1 and FQGNSA as CDR2. The cysteine opens and the phenylalanine closes a CDR3 of 15 amino acids. Of the read, only the CDR3 DNA is kept; its 45 bases are in frame from base 1. Trimming costs V 7 bases and J 2 bases, and their ends lie 17 bases apart.